These 24 T cell receptor beta chains were sequenced from one sample in a study of vaccination and CD4 T cells after COVID-19. The study sequenced cultured CD4+ T cell DNA using the Oncomine TCR Beta short-read assay. TCRdb reprocessed the PCR reads with MiXCR, giving one entry per CDR3 protein. The sample contains nearly 25,000 distinct CDR3 sequences, about 31% of which appear only once. Which antigens these TCRs recognize remains unknown. Stated time point: late sampling 161 to 241 days after vaccination in a few convalescent patients. The treatment was: approximately nine-day PBMC culture with coronavirus spike peptide pools or control peptides (ViraFEST assay). This sample comprised CD4+ T cells from blood, cultured in vitro, obtained about 7 months after SARS-CoV-2 vaccination. Receptors originate from a human donor who had recovered from COVID-19.

The V call is TRBV7-3, the J call TRBJ2-1; 9 bases fit TRBD2. J lost 4 bases, V lost 6 bases, and 7 bases had no gene match. The CDR3 has 15 residues. Germline V gene data show CDR1 as SGHTA and CDR2 as FQGTGA. The CDR3 region is CASRASGNRYNEQFF. DNA of the CDR3: TGTGCCAGCAGGGCTAGCGGGAATAGGTACAATGAGCAGTTCTTC.

The genes are TRBV5-1 and TRBJ2-7, with D possibly TRBD1 on 6 matching bases. Germline CDR1 reads SGHRS; CDR2 reads YFSETQ. The CDR3 is 13 amino acids. V was clipped by 8 bases and J by 2 bases, with 14 bases between them. In DNA form, the CDR3 reads TGCGCCAGTTACCGGGACACAACCTACGAGCAGTACTTC. Protein sequence: CASYRDTTYEQYF.

The chain uses TRBV4-1 and TRBJ1-2; the match to TRBD1 covers 11 bases. Germline CDR1 MGHRA, CDR2 YSYEKL. The CDR3 spans 15 residues. V was clipped by 4 bases and J by 8 bases; unmatched bases: 9. In DNA, the CDR3 is TGCGCCAGCAGCCCGGGACAGGGGGTAATCGGCGGCTACACCTTC. It yields the protein CASSPGQGVIGGYTF.

This clonotype was observed a few times. The gene calls are TRBV20-1 and TRBJ1-5; TRBD1 matches 7 bases. The trim removed 3 bases at V and 6 bases at J, leaving 2 bases unmatched. The length of the CDR3 is 12 residues. Germline V gene sequence: CDR1 DFQATT, CDR2 SNEGSKA (reference sequence). The CDR3 DNA reads as TGCAGTGCTAGGCCAGGGGGTCAGCCCCAGCATTTT. Protein product: CSARPGGQPQHF.

The gene calls are TRBV2 and TRBJ2-5; 10 bases fit TRBD2. The CDR3 is made up of 13 amino acids. Trimming removed 3 bases from V and 5 bases from J; junction bases left unmatched: 0. Per germline, CDR1 SNHLY and CDR2 FYNNEI. DNA for the CDR3: TGTGCCAGCAGTGAGGGACTAGCGGAGACCCAGTACTTC. The encoded protein is CASSEGLAETQYF.

This clonotype was counted between two and nine times. This chain connects TRBV10-3 to TRBJ1-5, with 7 bases matching TRBD1. CDR3 length: 13 amino acids. Germline values: CDR1 ENHRY, CDR2 SYGVKD. Trimming at V came to 7 bases and at J to 6 bases, leaving 6 bases not matched to a gene. The CDR3: CAITPDRLQPQHF. CDR3 coding DNA: TGTGCCATCACCCCGGACAGGCTTCAGCCCCAGCATTTT.

The chain employs TRBV7-2 and TRBJ2-5; D call uncertain. V gave up 5 bases and J gave up 5 bases, with 15 bases separating them. This CDR3 has 14 residues. Germline values: CDR1 SGHTA, CDR2 FQGNSA. The CDR3 spells CASSPRLAVETQYF. DNA for the CDR3: TGTGCCAGCAGCCCCAGATTAGCCGTCGAGACCCAGTACTTC.

V gene TRBV28 combines with J gene TRBJ2-2; D is uncertain. CDR3 length: 14 amino acids. Trimming removed 6 bases at V and 6 bases at J, with 14 bases between. Germline-derived CDR1 and CDR2 are MDHEN and SYDVKM. CDR3 protein: CASSPTPPAGELFF. The CDR3 DNA reads as TGTGCCAGCAGCCCCACCCCCCCGGCCGGGGAGCTGTTTTTT.

The chain couples TRBV7-2 to TRBJ2-1; D is ambiguous. There are 14 residues in the CDR3. V was clipped by 1 base and J by 10 bases, with 14 bases between them. CDR1 and CDR2 from the germline V gene are SGHTA and FQGNSA. CDR3 coding DNA: TGTGCCAGCAGCTTAGAGGCGCGGACGTTGGAGCAGTTCTTC. It codes for CASSLEARTLEQFF.

The rearrangement links TRBV6-1 to TRBJ2-7, with a tentative D call TRBD1 (6 bases). Between the trimmed V and J ends, which lost 7 bases and 4 bases, there was a span of 14 bases. In germline, CDR1 is MNHNS, CDR2 SASEGT. CDR3 length: 13 residues. CDR3 region: CASTDRHSYEQYF. As DNA, the CDR3 is TGTGCCAGCACCGACAGGCACTCGTACGAGCAGTACTTC.

V gene TRBV6-1 combines with J gene TRBJ2-3; weak D call: TRBD2 (5 bases). The CDR3 runs to 12 residues. The germline CDR1 and CDR2 sequences are MNHNS and SASEGT. Trimming took off 7 bases at V and 1 base at J, with 6 bases between the two ends. Here the CDR3 reads CASTAGTDTQYF. The CDR3 nucleotides are TGTGCCAGCACAGCGGGCACAGATACGCAGTATTTT.

This clonotype was counted only a few times. This sequence joins TRBV6-5 and TRBJ2-7; 7 nucleotides align to TRBD1. Per the germline V gene, CDR1 is MNHEY and CDR2 is SVGAGI. The CDR3 is made up of 15 amino acids. V lost 2 bases to trimming and J lost 4 bases; unmatched junction nucleotides: 8. The CDR3 nucleotides are TGTGCCAGCAGTTACGAACGACAGGGTTTTTACGAGCAGTACTTC. This translates into CASSYERQGFYEQYF.

This clonotype turned up a few times. The rearrangement uses TRBV6-5 and TRBJ2-1; 8 bases line up with TRBD1. CDR1 is MNHEY and CDR2 is SVGAGI in the germline V gene. This CDR3 region has 16 residues. The junction had 13 bases not matched to a gene; V was cut back by 2 bases and J by 10 bases. DNA for the CDR3: TGTGCCAGCAGTTACCCTTTGACTACAGGGGGATTCGAGCAGTTCTTC. This translates into CASSYPLTTGGFEQFF.

This chain connects TRBV4-2 to TRBJ2-3; 10 bases fit TRBD2. Germline V CDR1 and CDR2: LGHNA, YNFKEQ. The length of the CDR3 is 17 residues. The V segment lost 0 bases and the J segment 4 bases; nucleotides outside the gene matches: 7. CDR3: CASSQDLASGSADTQYF. In nucleotides, the CDR3 is TGTGCCAGCAGCCAAGATCTCGCTAGCGGGAGTGCAGATACGCAGTATTTT.

With respect to this clonotype: A junction boundary mismatches the germline segment, possibly from a read error. The rearrangement links TRBV6-1 to TRBJ2-7; TRBD2 agrees at 8 bases. CDR1 and CDR2 (germline): MNHNS, SASEGT. CDR3 size: 15 residues. DNA of the CDR3: TGTGCCAGCGGTGAAGGAGCGGGAGCGGCCTACGAGCAGTACTTC. It encodes CASGEGAGAAYEQYF.

The chain links TRBV15 to TRBJ2-6; no definite D call. CDR3 length: 16 residues. V gave up 0 bases and J gave up 0 bases, with 6 bases separating them. Germline lookup yields CDR1 LNHNV and CDR2 YYDKDF (reference sequence). The CDR3 reads CATSRDRSSGANVLTF. The CDR3 DNA sequence: TGTGCCACCAGCAGAGATCGGAGCTCTGGGGCCAACGTCCTGACTTTC. Drawing the rest from reference TRBV15 and TRBJ2-6, the complete variable domain is DAMVIQNPRYQVTQFGKPVTLSCSQTLNHNVMYWYQQKSSQAPKLLFHYYDKDFNNEADTPDNFQSRRPNTSFCFLDIRSPGLGDTAMYLCATSRDRSSGANVLTFGAGSRLTVL.

This chain uses TRBV7-2 with TRBJ2-3, with 13 bases matching TRBD2. The CDR3 runs 19 residues. Per germline, CDR1 SGHTA and CDR2 FQGNSA. Losses at the gene ends were 3 bases for V and 4 bases for J; bases not matched to a gene: 13. The CDR3 reads CASSLAAWTSGSLPDTQYF. CDR3 coding DNA: TGTGCCAGCAGCTTGGCGGCTTGGACTAGCGGGAGTTTGCCAGATACGCAGTATTTT.

This rearrangement joins TRBV28 to TRBJ1-1, with D perhaps matching TRBD1 (6 bases). In germline, CDR1 is MDHEN, CDR2 SYDVKM. The CDR3 consists of 15 residues. Trimming took 5 bases from V and 4 from J, leaving 17 bases between them. The CDR3 sequence is CASSPGVTEGTEAFF. Written as DNA, the CDR3 is TGTGCCAGCAGTCCAGGGGTGACGGAAGGCACTGAAGCTTTCTTT.

This clonotype turned up a few times. V usage is TRBV29-1 and J usage is TRBJ2-5, with D hard to call. Germline V gene data show CDR1 as SQVTM and CDR2 as ANQGSEA. Trimming stripped 3 bases from V and 4 bases from J, with 12 bases between. The CDR3 consists of 13 residues. CDR3 bases: TGCAGCGTTGATAGGAAGGCTATAGAGACCCAGTACTTC. The encoded protein is CSVDRKAIETQYF.

The chain recombines TRBV11-2 with TRBJ2-5; the D call may be TRBD1 or TRBD2 (5 bases each). V lost 0 bases and J 5 bases, leaving 10 bases between the germline ends. Germline V gene data show CDR1 as SGHAT and CDR2 as FQNNGV. The CDR3 extends over 14 amino acids. The CDR3, as DNA: TGTGCCAGCAGCTTAGATCCGGGGCTGGAGACCCAGTACTTC. It encodes CASSLDPGLETQYF.

The rearrangement links TRBV10-3 to TRBJ2-5; TRBD2 matches at 8 bases. V shed 0 bases and J 3 bases; nucleotides not matched to a gene: 0. In germline, CDR1 is ENHRY, CDR2 SYGVKD. The CDR3 contains 14 residues. This CDR3 is CAISESRGEETQYF. CDR3 nucleotide sequence: TGTGCCATCAGTGAGTCGCGGGGGGAAGAGACCCAGTACTTC.

The chain carries TRBV7-9 and TRBJ2-1; unclear D gene. Germline values: CDR1 SEHNR, CDR2 FQNEAQ (reference sequence). The CDR3 is 12 residues long. V lost 4 bases and J 6 bases, leaving 7 bases between the germline ends. CDR3 bases: TGTGCCAGCAGCTACTCATTCAATGAGCAGTTCTTC. It is translated as CASSYSFNEQFF.

The gene calls are TRBV6-1 and TRBJ2-7; no clear D. Trimming removed 2 bases at V and 0 bases at J, with 8 bases between. The CDR3 has 14 amino acids. Germline assignment: CDR1 MNHNS and CDR2 SASEGT. The CDR3 protein is CASSEWTVSYEQYF. In nucleotides, the CDR3 is TGTGCCAGCAGTGAATGGACGGTCTCCTACGAGCAGTACTTC.

This clonotype was picked up a small number of times. The gene calls are TRBV6-1 and TRBJ2-7; D gene unclear. The CDR3 extends over 13 amino acids. V lost 2 bases to trimming and J lost 0 bases, with 5 bases between them. Germline CDR1 reads MNHNS; CDR2 reads SASEGT. Here the CDR3 DNA reads TGTGCCAGCAGTGAAAACCCCTCCTACGAGCAGTACTTC. Translated: CASSENPSYEQYF.